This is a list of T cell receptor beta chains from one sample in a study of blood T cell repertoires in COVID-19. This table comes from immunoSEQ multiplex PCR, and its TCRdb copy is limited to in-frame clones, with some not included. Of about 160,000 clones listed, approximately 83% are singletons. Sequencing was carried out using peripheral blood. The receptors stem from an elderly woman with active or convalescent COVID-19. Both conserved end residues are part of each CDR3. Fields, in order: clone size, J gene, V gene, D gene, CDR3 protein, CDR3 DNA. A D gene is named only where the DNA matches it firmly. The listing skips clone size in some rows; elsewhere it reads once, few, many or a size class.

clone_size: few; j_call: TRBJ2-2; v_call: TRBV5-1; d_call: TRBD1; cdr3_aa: CASSVGTVNTGELFF; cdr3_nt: TGCGCCAGCAGCGTCGGGACAGTGAACACCGGGGAGCTGTTTTTT
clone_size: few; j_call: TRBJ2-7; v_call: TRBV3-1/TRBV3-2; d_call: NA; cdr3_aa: CASSQETRDEQYF; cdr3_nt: TGTGCCAGCAGCCAAGAAACTAGGGACGAGCAGTACTTC
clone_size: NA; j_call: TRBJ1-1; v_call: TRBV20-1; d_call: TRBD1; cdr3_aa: CSASAPGTGNTEAFF; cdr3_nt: TGCAGTGCTAGTGCTCCCGGGACAGGGAACACTGAAGCTTTCTTT
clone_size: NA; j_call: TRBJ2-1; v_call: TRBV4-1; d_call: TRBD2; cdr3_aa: CASSQSRASGGAANNEQFF; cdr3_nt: TGCGCCAGCAGCCAAAGTCGGGCTAGCGGGGGGGCAGCTAATAATGAGCAGTTCTTC
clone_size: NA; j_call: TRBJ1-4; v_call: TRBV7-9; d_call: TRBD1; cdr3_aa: CASSLRQGGTNEKLFF; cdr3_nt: TGTGCCAGCAGCTTAAGACAGGGTGGAACTAATGAAAAACTGTTTTTT
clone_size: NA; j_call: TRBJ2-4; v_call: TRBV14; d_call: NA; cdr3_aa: CASSDFQGYIQYF; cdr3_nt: TGTGCCAGCAGCGATTTTCAGGGGTACATTCAGTACTTC
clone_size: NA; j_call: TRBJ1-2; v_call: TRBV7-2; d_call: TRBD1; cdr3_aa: CASSPHRDRDRYGYTF; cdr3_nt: TGTGCCAGCAGCCCACATCGGGACAGGGACCGCTATGGCTACACCTTC
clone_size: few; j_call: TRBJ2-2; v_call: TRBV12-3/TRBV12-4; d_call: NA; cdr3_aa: CAATGAGELFF; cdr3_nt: TGTGCCGCGACGGGAGCCGGGGAGCTGTTTTTT
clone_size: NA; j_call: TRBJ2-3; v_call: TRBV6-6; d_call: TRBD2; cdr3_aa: CASSPSFSGGLADTQYF; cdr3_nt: TGTGCCAGCAGTCCTTCGTTTAGCGGGGGGTTGGCAGATACGCAGTATTTT
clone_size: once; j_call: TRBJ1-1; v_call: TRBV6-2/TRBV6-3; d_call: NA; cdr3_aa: CASSPSGRSTEAFF; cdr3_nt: TGTGCCAGCAGTCCCTCTGGAAGGAGCACTGAAGCTTTCTTT
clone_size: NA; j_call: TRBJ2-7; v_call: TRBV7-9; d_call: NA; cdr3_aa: CASSLRGAMYEQYF; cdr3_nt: TGTGCCAGCAGCTTACGGGGGGCTATGTACGAGCAGTACTTC
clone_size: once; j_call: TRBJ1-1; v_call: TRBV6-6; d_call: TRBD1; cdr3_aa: CASSYLGQGDEAFF; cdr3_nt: TGTGCCAGCAGTTACTTGGGACAGGGGGACGAAGCTTTCTTT
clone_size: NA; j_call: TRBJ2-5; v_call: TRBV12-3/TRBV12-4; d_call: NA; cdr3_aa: CASSPLVQETQYF; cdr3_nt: TGTGCCAGCAGTCCACTAGTCCAAGAGACCCAGTACTTC
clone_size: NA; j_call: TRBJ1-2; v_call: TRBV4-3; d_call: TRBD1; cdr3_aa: CASSRHLRDRINYGYTF; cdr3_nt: TGCGCCAGCAGCCGTCACCTCCGGGACAGAATTAACTATGGCTACACCTTC
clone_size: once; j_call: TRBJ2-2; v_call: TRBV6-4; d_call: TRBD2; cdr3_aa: CASSDSISGANTGELFF; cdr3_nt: TGTGCCAGCAGTGACTCGATTAGCGGGGCGAACACCGGGGAGCTGTTTTTT
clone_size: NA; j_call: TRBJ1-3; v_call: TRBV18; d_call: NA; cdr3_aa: CASSPSDTIYF; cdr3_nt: TGTGCCAGCTCACCGTCGGACACCATATATTTT
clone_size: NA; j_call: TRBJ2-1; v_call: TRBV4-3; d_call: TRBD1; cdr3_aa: CASSQGTGMYNEQFF; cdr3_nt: TGCGCCAGCAGCCAAGGGACAGGAATGTACAATGAGCAGTTCTTC
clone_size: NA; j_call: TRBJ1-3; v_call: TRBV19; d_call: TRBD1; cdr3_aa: CASSGRTGSGNTIYF; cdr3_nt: TGTGCCAGTAGCGGAAGGACAGGGTCTGGAAACACCATATATTTT
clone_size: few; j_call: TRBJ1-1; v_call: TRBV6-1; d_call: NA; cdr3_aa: CASSEAGGGGTEAFF; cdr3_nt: TGTGCCAGCAGTGAAGCGGGAGGGGGAGGTACTGAAGCTTTCTTT
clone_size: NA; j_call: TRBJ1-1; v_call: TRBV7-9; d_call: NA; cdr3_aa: CASSLAGVDTEAFF; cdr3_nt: TGTGCCAGCAGCTTAGCAGGGGTGGACACTGAAGCTTTCTTT
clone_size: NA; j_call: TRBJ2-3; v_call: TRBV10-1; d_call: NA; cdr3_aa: CASTTTESTQYF; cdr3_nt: TGCGCCAGCACGACAACAGAGTCTACGCAGTATTTT
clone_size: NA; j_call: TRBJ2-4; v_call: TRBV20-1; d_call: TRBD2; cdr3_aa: CSASSTSGGASKNIQYF; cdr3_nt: TGCAGTGCTAGTAGTACTAGCGGGGGGGCTTCCAAAAACATTCAGTACTTC
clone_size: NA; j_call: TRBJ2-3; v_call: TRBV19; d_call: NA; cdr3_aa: CASSSRRELSNTQYF; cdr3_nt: TGTGCCAGTAGTAGTCGCAGGGAACTCTCTAATACGCAGTATTTT
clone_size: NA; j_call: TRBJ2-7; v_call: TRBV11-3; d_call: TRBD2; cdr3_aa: CASSPGLAGGLSYEQYF; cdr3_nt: TGTGCCAGCAGCCCCGGACTAGCGGGGGGTCTCTCCTACGAGCAGTACTTC
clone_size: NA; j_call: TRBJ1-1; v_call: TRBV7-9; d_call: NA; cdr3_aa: CASSLEETFVNTEAFF; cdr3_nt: TGTGCCAGCAGCTTAGAGGAGACGTTTGTGAACACTGAAGCTTTCTTT
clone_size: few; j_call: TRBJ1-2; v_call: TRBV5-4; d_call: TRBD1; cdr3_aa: CASSAGQGYNYGYTF; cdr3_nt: TGTGCCAGCAGCGCGGGACAGGGATACAACTATGGCTACACCTTC
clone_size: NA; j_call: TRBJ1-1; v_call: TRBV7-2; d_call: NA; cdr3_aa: CASSLYRRAEAFF; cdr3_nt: TGTGCCAGCAGCTTATACCGCAGGGCTGAAGCTTTCTTT
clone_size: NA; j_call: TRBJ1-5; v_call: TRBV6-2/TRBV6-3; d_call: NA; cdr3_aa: CASSSQTGIGNQPQHF; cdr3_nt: TGTGCCAGCAGCTCCCAAACAGGGATAGGCAATCAGCCCCAGCATTTT
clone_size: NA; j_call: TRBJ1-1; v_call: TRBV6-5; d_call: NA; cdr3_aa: CASSYSRVNTEAFF; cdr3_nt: TGTGCCAGCAGTTACTCGCGGGTTAACACTGAAGCTTTCTTT
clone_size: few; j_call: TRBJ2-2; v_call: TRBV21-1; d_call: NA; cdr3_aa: CASSSLEGGRTNTGELFF; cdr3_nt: TGTGCCAGCAGCTCCTTAGAAGGGGGCAGAACGAACACCGGGGAGCTGTTTTTT
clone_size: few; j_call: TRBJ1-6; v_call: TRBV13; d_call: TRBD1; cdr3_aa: CASSLEGDRYNSPLHF; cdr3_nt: TGTGCCAGCAGCTTAGAGGGGGACAGGTATAATTCACCCCTCCACTTT
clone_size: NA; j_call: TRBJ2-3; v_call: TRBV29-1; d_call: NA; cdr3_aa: CSVERDKVTDTQYF; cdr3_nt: TGCAGCGTTGAACGGGACAAGGTCACAGATACGCAGTATTTT
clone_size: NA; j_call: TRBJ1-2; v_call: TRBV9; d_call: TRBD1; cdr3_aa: CASSEGQGRCTF; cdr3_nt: TGTGCCAGCAGCGAGGGACAGGGGAGATGCACCTTC